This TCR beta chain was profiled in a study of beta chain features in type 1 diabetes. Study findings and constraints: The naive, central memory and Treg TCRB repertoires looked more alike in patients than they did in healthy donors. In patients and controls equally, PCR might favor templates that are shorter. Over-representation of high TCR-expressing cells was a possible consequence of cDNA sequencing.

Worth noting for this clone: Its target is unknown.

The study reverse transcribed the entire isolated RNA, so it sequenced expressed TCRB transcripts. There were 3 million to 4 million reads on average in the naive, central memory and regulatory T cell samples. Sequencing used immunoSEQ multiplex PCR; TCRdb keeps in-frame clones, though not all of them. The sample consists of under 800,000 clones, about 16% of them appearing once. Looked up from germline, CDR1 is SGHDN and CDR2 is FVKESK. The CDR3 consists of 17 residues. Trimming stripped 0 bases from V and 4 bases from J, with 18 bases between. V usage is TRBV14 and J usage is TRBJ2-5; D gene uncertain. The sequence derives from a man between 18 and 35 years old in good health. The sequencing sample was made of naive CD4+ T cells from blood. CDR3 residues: CASSQDKAPRGAETQYF. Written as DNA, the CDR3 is TGTGCCAGCAGCCAAGATAAGGCCCCACGAGGAGCAGAGACCCAGTACTTC.